This TCR beta chain is drawn from a study of T-cell reconstitution after alpha-beta-depleted transplantation in children. CDR1 and CDR2 from the germline V gene are SGHTA and FQGTGA. The ends were cut back, 2 bases at V and 8 bases at J, with 12 bases in the middle. The CDR3 has 13 amino acids. Overall study results and limits: Two months or so post-transplant, alpha-beta T cells reportedly derived from several hundred expanded graft clones. Diversity and T-cell counts at one year after transplant derived mostly from new T cells.

As it was prepared, the TCRbeta library received unique molecular identifiers. One entry per CDR3 protein, called by TCRdb with MiXCR from the PCR reads. The sample gives about 170,000 distinct CDR3 sequences, roughly 11% of which show up once; about 13% is in the top ten. This clonotype has a handful of counts. The antigen is undetermined. This sequence joins TRBV7-3 and TRBJ1-1; D is unresolved. Source: PBMCs, taken before TCRalphabeta/CD19-depleted stem cell transplant. The TCR originated in a boy aged 2 to 10 with acute myeloid leukemia, due to receive a stem cell transplant. CDR3 sequence reads: CASSLREGAEAFF. DNA for the CDR3: TGTGCCAGCAGCTTACGAGAGGGAGCCGAAGCTTTCTTT.